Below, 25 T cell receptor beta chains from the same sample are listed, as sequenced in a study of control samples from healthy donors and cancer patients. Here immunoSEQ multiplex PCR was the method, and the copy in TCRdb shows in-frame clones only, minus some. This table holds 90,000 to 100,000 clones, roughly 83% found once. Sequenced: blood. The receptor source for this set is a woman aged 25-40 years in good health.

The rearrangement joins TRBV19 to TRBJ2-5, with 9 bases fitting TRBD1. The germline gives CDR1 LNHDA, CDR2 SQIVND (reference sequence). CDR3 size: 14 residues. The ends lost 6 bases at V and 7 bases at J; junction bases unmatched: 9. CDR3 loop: CASSPGQGMGTQYF. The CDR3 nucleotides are TGTGCCAGTAGCCCGGGACAGGGTATGGGGACCCAGTACTTC. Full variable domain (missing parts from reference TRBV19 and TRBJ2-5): DGGITQSPKYLFRKEGQNVTLSCEQNLNHDAMYWYRQDPGQGLRLIYYSQIVNDFQKGDIAEGYSVSREKKESFPLTVTSAQKNPTAFYLCASSPGQGMGTQYFGPGTRLLVL.

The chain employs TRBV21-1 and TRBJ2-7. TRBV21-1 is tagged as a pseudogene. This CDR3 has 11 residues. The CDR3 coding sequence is TGTGCCAGCAGCAAATGTTGCGAGCAGTACTTC. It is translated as CASSKCCEQYF.

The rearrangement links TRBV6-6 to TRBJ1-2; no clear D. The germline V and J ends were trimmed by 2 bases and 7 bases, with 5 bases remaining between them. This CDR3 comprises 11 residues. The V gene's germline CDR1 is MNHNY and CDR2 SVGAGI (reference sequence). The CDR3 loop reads CASSYRFGYTF. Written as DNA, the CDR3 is TGTGCCAGCAGTTACCGCTTTGGCTACACCTTC.

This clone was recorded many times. CDR3 nucleotide sequence: TGTGCCAGCAAGCCCGACAGGGGAGCTGGAAACACCATATATTTT. Residues: CASKPDRGAGNTIYF. The gene calls are TRBV2 and TRBJ1-3; 8 bases match TRBD1. The CDR3 has 15 residues. Germline loops: CDR1 SNHLY, CDR2 FYNNEI. V lost 7 bases to trimming and J lost 2 bases; unmatched junction nucleotides: 7. The full variable domain, in which reference TRBV2 and TRBJ1-3 provide the parts outside the CDR3, is EPEVTQTPSHQVTQMGQEVILRCVPISNHLYFYWYRQILGQKVEFLVSFYNNEISEKSEIFDDQFSVERPDGSNFTLKIRSTKLEDSAMYFCASKPDRGAGNTIYFGEGSWLTVV.

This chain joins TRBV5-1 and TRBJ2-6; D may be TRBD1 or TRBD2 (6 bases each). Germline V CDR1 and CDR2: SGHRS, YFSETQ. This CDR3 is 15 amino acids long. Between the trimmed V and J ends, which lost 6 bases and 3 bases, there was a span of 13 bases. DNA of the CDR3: TGCGCCAGCAACAAGGGGGGTGATGGGGCCAACGTCCTGACTTTC. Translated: CASNKGGDGANVLTF.

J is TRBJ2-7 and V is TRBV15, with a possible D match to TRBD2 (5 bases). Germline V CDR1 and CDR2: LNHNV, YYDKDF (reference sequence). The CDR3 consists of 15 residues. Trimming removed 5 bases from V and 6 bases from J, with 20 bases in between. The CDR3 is CATSVLARGIGEQYF. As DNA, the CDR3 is TGTGCCACCAGCGTTCTAGCCCGGGGAATTGGCGAGCAGTACTTC.

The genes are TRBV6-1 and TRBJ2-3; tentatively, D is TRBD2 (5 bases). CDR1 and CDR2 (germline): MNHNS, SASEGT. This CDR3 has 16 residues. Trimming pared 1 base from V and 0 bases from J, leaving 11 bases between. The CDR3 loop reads CASSEVDRTSTDTQYF. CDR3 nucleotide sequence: TGTGCCAGCAGTGAAGTCGATCGGACTAGCACAGATACGCAGTATTTT.

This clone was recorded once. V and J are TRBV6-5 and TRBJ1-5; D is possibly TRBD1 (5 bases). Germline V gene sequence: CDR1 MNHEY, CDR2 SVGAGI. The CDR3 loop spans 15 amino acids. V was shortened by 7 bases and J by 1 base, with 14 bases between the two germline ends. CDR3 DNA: TGTGCCAGCACCCCGGTTAGGGGAAGCAATCAGCCCCAGCATTTT. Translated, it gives CASTPVRGSNQPQHF.

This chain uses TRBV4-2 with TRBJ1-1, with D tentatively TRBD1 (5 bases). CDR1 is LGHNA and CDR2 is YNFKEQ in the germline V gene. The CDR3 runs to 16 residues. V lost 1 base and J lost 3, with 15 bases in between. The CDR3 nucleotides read TGTGCCAGCAGCCAAGTAAAGGGTTGGGGGTACACTGAAGCTTTCTTT. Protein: CASSQVKGWGYTEAFF.

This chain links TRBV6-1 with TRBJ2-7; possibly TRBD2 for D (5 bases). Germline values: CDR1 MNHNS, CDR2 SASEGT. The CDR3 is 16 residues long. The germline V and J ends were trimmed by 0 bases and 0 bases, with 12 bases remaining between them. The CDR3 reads CASSEAPDSSSYEQYF. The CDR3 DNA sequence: TGTGCCAGCAGTGAAGCGCCGGACTCCAGCTCCTACGAGCAGTACTTC.

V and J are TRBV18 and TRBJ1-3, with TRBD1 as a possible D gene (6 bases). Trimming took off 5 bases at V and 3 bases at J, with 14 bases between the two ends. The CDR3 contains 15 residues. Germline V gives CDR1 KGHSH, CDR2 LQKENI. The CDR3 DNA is TGTGCCAGCTCAGGTCCGAGGACAGATGGAAACACCATATATTTT. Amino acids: CASSGPRTDGNTIYF.

The CDR3 nucleotides are TGTGCCAGCAGTTACTCCCGGGAAGCTGAAAAACTGTTTTTT. This translates into CASSYSREAEKLFF. The chain recombines TRBV6-2 or TRBV6-3 with TRBJ1-4; D is uncertain. Trimming took off 0 bases at V and 7 bases at J, with 9 bases between the two ends. The CDR3 length is 14 residues. Germline V lookup: CDR1 MNHEY, CDR2 SVGEGT.

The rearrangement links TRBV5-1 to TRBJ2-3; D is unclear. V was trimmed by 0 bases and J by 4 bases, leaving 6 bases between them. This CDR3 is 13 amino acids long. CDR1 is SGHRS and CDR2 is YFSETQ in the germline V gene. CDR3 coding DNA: TGCGCCAGCAGCTTGGTAGTCGCAGATACGCAGTATTTT. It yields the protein CASSLVVADTQYF. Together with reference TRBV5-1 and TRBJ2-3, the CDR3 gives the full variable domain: KAGVTQTPRYLIKTRGQQVTLSCSPISGHRSVSWYQQTPGQGLQFLFEYFSETQRNKGNFPGRFSGRQFSNSRSEMNVSTLELGDSALYLCASSLVVADTQYFGPGTRLTVL.

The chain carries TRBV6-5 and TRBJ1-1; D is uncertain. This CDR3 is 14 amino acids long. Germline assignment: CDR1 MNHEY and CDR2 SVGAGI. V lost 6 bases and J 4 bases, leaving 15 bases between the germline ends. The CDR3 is CASSRGNRGTEAFF. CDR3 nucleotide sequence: TGTGCCAGCAGCCGGGGTAATCGGGGCACTGAAGCTTTCTTT.

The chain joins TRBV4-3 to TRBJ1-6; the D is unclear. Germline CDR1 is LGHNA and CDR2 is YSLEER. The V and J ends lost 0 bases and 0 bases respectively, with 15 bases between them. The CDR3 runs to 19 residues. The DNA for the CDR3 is TGCGCCAGCAGCCAAGATTTGCCAACAGTATTCTCCTATAATTCACCCCTCCACTTT. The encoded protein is CASSQDLPTVFSYNSPLHF.

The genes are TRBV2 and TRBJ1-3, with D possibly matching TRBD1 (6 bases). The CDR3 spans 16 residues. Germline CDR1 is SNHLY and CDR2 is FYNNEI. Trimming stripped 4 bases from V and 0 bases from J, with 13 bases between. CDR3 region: CASSAGATGSGNTIYF. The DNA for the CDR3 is TGTGCCAGCAGTGCAGGGGCCACGGGCTCTGGAAACACCATATATTTT.

The CDR3 bases are TGTGCCAGCAGTATATCTAGGGGGCTTAGGACTGAAGCTTTCTTT. Its translation is CASSISRGLRTEAFF. The V gene is TRBV6-2 or TRBV6-3, the J gene TRBJ1-1; TRBD1 aligns across 7 bases. V was pared by 5 bases and J by 5 bases, with 11 bases of the junction left unmatched. In germline, CDR1 is MNHEY, CDR2 SVGEGT. CDR3 length equals 15 residues.

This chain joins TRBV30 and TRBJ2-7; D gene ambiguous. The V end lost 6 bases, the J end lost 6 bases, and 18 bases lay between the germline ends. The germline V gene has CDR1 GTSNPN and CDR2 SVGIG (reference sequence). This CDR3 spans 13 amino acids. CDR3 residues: CACGTFGVGEQYF. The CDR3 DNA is TGTGCCTGTGGTACATTTGGGGTCGGCGAGCAGTACTTC.

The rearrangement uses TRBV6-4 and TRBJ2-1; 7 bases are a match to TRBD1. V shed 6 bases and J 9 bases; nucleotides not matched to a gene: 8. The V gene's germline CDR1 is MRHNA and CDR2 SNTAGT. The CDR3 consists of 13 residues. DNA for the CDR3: TGTGCCAGCAGGAACACAGGGGTTGGTGAGCAGTTCTTC. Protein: CASRNTGVGEQFF.

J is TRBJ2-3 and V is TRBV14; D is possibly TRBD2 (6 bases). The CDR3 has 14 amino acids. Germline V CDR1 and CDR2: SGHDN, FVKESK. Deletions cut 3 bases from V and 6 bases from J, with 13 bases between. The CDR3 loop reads CASSQEDRGDTQYF. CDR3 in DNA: TGTGCCAGCAGCCAGGAGGACCGGGGGGATACGCAGTATTTT.

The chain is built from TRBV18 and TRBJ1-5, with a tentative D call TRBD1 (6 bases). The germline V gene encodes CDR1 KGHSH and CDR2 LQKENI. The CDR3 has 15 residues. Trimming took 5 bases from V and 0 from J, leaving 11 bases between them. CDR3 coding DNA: TGTGCCAGCTCAAAGGCACAGGGTAGCAATCAGCCCCAGCATTTT. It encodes CASSKAQGSNQPQHF.

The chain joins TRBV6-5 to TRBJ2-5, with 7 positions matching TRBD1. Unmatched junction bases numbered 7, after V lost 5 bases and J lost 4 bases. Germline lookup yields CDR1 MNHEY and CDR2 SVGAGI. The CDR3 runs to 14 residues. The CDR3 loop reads CASSPEYRGETQYF. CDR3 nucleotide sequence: TGTGCCAGCAGTCCAGAGTACAGGGGAGAGACCCAGTACTTC.

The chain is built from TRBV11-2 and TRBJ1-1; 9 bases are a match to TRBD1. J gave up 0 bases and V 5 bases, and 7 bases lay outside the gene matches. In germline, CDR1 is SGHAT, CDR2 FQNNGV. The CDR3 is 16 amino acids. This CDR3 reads CASSPRTGVMNTEAFF. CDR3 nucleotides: TGTGCCAGCAGCCCCAGGACAGGGGTTATGAACACTGAAGCTTTCTTT. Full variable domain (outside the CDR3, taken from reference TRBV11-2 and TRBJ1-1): EAGVAQSPRYKIIEKRQSVAFWCNPISGHATLYWYQQILGQGPKLLIQFQNNGVVDDSQLPKDRFSAERLKGVDSTLKIQPAKLEDSAVYLCASSPRTGVMNTEAFFGQGTRLTVV.

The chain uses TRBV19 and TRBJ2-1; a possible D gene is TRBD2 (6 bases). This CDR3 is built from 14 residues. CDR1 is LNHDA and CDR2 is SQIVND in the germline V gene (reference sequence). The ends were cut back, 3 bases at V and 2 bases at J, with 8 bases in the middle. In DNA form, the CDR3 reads TGTGCCAGTAGTATCTGGGGGGCCTACAATGAGCAGTTCTTC. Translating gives CASSIWGAYNEQFF.

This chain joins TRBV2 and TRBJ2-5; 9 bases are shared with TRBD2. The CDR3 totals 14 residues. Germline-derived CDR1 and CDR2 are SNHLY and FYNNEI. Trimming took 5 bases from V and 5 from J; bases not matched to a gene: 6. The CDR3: CASSPGTSLETQYF. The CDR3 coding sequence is TGTGCCAGCAGTCCCGGGACTAGCCTCGAGACCCAGTACTTC.